This passage covers 12 T cell receptor beta chains from one sample sequenced in a study of beta chain features in type 1 diabetes. No antigen has been assigned to these receptors. Since all of the isolated RNA was reverse transcribed, expressed TCRB transcripts were what got sequenced. Sequenced by immunoSEQ multiplex PCR; TCRdb stores in-frame clones only, minus some. Counted here are some 130,000 clones, about 10% occurring once; the ten biggest clones make up about 0.7%. Study-level points and caveats: Among all four CD4+ subsets, Type 1 diabetes patients had TCRB CDR3s that were moderately but significantly shorter.

The sample was central memory CD4+ T cells from blood. These receptors all come from a man aged 30-40 years with type 1 diabetes.

This rearrangement joins TRBV30 to TRBJ2-5, with D perhaps matching TRBD1 (5 bases). Germline assignment: CDR1 GTSNPN and CDR2 SVGIG (reference sequence). Trimming took 1 base from V and 4 from J, leaving 13 bases between them. The CDR3 length is 14 residues. Here the CDR3 DNA reads TGTGCCTGGAGTGGCCCCTGGGGCGGAGAGACCCAGTACTTC. Translating it yields CAWSGPWGGETQYF.

This clone was seen more than once but under ten times. The V and J genes are TRBV18 and TRBJ1-2, with 7 nucleotides matching TRBD1. The CDR3 loop spans 16 amino acids. With V trimmed by 0 bases and J by 4 bases, 8 bases remained unmatched. CDR1 is KGHSH, CDR2 LQKENI, per germline. DNA for the CDR3: TGTGCCAGCTCACCACCGAATGGACAGGATGGCTATGGCTACACCTTC. Translating gives CASSPPNGQDGYGYTF. The whole variable domain, remainder taken from reference TRBV18 and TRBJ1-2, is NAGVMQNPRHLVRRRGQEARLRCSPMKGHSHVYWYRQLPEEGLKFMVYLQKENIIDESGMPKERFSAEFPKEGPSILRIQQVVRGDSAAYFCASSPPNGQDGYGYTFGSGTRLTVV.

The chain recombines TRBV4-2 with TRBJ2-1, with 10 bases matching TRBD2. Germline V gene lookup returns CDR1 LGHNA and CDR2 YNFKEQ. The CDR3 is 13 residues long. Unmatched junction bases numbered 4, after V lost 5 bases and J lost 9 bases. Here the CDR3 reads CASSLSGGAEQFF. As DNA, the CDR3 is TGTGCCAGCAGCTTGAGCGGGGGGGCTGAGCAGTTCTTC.

The genes are TRBV11-2 and TRBJ2-7; a possible D gene is TRBD1 (6 bases). Trimming took off 2 bases at V and 1 base at J, with 9 bases between the two ends. Germline V gene sequence: CDR1 SGHAT, CDR2 FQNNGV. CDR3 length: 14 amino acids. The CDR3 is CASSLWGQSYEQYF. The CDR3 coding sequence is TGTGCCAGCAGCTTATGGGGGCAGTCCTACGAGCAGTACTTC.

This clone was seen many times. This chain links TRBV7-2 with TRBJ1-2; no clear D gene. The CDR3 runs to 14 residues. Germline lookup yields CDR1 SGHTA and CDR2 FQGNSA. V gave up 2 bases and J gave up 4 bases, with 11 bases separating them. CDR3 protein: CASSLSSPGYGYTF. CDR3 DNA: TGTGCCAGCAGCTTAAGTAGTCCCGGCTATGGCTACACCTTC.

This clone was seen a handful of times. V is TRBV11-2 and J is TRBJ2-1, with 15 bases matching TRBD2. V was pared by 5 bases and J by 5 bases, with 4 bases of the junction left unmatched. The CDR3 sequence is 16 residues long. Germline V lookup: CDR1 SGHAT, CDR2 FQNNGV. For the CDR3, the DNA is TGTGCCAGCAGCCACGGGACTAGCGGGGGGAACAATGAGCAGTTCTTC. Protein sequence: CASSHGTSGGNNEQFF. The variable domain in full, with the rest retrieved from reference TRBV11-2 and TRBJ2-1, is EAGVAQSPRYKIIEKRQSVAFWCNPISGHATLYWYQQILGQGPKLLIQFQNNGVVDDSQLPKDRFSAERLKGVDSTLKIQPAKLEDSAVYLCASSHGTSGGNNEQFFGPGTRLTVL.

The chain couples TRBV4-1 to TRBJ2-5; D is possibly TRBD1 (5 bases). Trimming left V 1 base short and J 4 bases short, with 13 bases between. CDR3 size: 15 residues. Germline values: CDR1 MGHRA, CDR2 YSYEKL. CDR3 in amino acids: CASSQGVEGVETQYF. The CDR3 bases are TGCGCCAGCAGCCAAGGTGTGGAAGGGGTAGAGACCCAGTACTTC.

The gene calls are TRBV25-1 and TRBJ1-6; D unclear. CDR3 length equals 14 residues. Trimming cost V 6 bases and J 9 bases, with 15 bases left between them. Germline loops: CDR1 MGHDK, CDR2 SYGVNS. DNA for the CDR3: TGTGCCAGCAGCCAATTGGAGGGAGGTTCACCCCTCCACTTT. As protein: CASSQLEGGSPLHF.

The chain uses TRBV5-4 and TRBJ1-2, with D uncertain. V gave up 4 bases and J gave up 2 bases, with 15 bases separating them. CDR1 is SGHNT, CDR2 YYREEE, per germline (reference sequence). The CDR3 contains 15 residues. The CDR3 sequence is CASSLYPGGNYGYTF. CDR3 DNA: TGTGCCAGCAGCCTCTACCCTGGAGGGAACTATGGCTACACCTTC.

This clone appeared once. This chain connects TRBV5-1 to TRBJ2-6; 10 bases match TRBD1. Trimming removed 3 bases from V and 0 bases from J; junction bases left unmatched: 15. Germline V gene sequence: CDR1 SGHRS, CDR2 YFSETQ. This CDR3 contains 21 residues. DNA for the CDR3: TGCGCCAGCAGCTCCCCCAAGACAGGGGGCGGTACGGCCTCTGGGGCCAACGTCCTGACTTTC. Protein product: CASSSPKTGGGTASGANVLTF.

The chain couples TRBV18 to TRBJ2-7, with a possible D match to TRBD1 (6 bases). Germline V lookup: CDR1 KGHSH, CDR2 LQKENI. The CDR3 length is 13 residues. V was trimmed by 6 bases and J by 3 bases, leaving 12 bases between them. This chain's CDR3 is CASSSTTGYEQYF. In nucleotides, the CDR3 is TGTGCCAGCTCTTCCACGACAGGCTACGAGCAGTACTTC.

The chain recombines TRBV28 with TRBJ2-5, with TRBD1 matching over 10 bases. The V gene's germline CDR1 is MDHEN and CDR2 SYDVKM. Trimming removed 3 bases from V and 5 bases from J; junction bases left unmatched: 6. The CDR3 loop spans 15 amino acids. The CDR3 sequence: CASSFSTGGKETQYF. CDR3 nucleotide sequence: TGTGCCAGCAGTTTCTCGACAGGGGGCAAGGAGACCCAGTACTTC.